The rows below give T cell receptor beta chains drawn from one sample of a study of blood T cell repertoires in COVID-19. Only in-frame clones appear in the TCRdb table, and some are missing; sequencing was by immunoSEQ multiplex PCR. The sample holds nearly 60,000 clones; over 75% are singletons and the top ten take roughly 5%. Sequences were obtained from peripheral blood. The receptors were sampled from a man aged 35 to 55 with active COVID-19. The CDR3 runs from the conserved cysteine through the conserved F or W. Each record gives: J gene, V gene, clone size, D gene, CDR3 protein, CDR3 DNA. A D gene is named only where the DNA matches it firmly. Only part of the rows carry a size: once, few, many, or a class if the clone is expanded.

TRBJ1-5	TRBV7-9	.	TRBD1	CASSFGQEGWAPQHF	TGTGCCAGCAGCTTTGGACAGGAGGGATGGGCGCCCCAGCATTTT
TRBJ1-5	TRBV7-2	.	.	CASSLGSFRTQPQHF	TGTGCCAGCAGCTTAGGATCTTTCAGAACACAGCCCCAGCATTTT
TRBJ2-7	TRBV28	.	.	CASRAFYEQYF	TGTGCCAGCAGGGCCTTCTACGAGCAGTACTTC
TRBJ2-3	TRBV5-4	.	.	CASSSTGQVADTQYF	TGTGCCAGCAGCTCAACAGGCCAAGTGGCAGATACGCAGTATTTT
TRBJ1-6	TRBV6-5	.	.	CASSSAVQESPLHF	TGTGCCAGCAGTTCAGCCGTGCAGGAATCACCCCTCCACTTT
TRBJ1-4	TRBV3-1/TRBV3-2	.	TRBD1	CASSQGGGAWNEKLFF	TGTGCCAGCAGCCAAGGAGGGGGCGCCTGGAATGAAAAACTGTTTTTT
TRBJ1-6	TRBV14	.	.	CASSQGRRANSPLHF	TGTGCCAGCAGCCAAGGCCGGAGGGCGAATTCACCCCTCCACTTT
TRBJ2-3	TRBV7-7	.	TRBD2	CASSTLAGGGQYF	TGTGCCAGCAGCACCTTAGCGGGAGGAGGGCAGTATTTT
TRBJ2-7	TRBV19	.	TRBD1	CASNPGRGPYEQYF	TGTGCCAGTAATCCCGGAAGGGGGCCCTACGAGCAGTACTTC
TRBJ2-7	TRBV6-6	.	TRBD2	CASSGPSGRRADEQYF	TGTGCCAGCAGTGGGCCTAGCGGGAGAAGGGCCGACGAGCAGTACTTC
TRBJ2-1	TRBV28	.	.	CASSPLLLTGVQFF	TGTGCCAGCAGTCCTCTTTTGCTCACGGGAGTGCAGTTCTTC
TRBJ2-1	TRBV19	.	TRBD2	CASSLESGRAVNEQFF	TGTGCCAGTAGTCTCGAAAGCGGGAGGGCCGTCAATGAGCAGTTCTTC
TRBJ2-7	TRBV7-2	.	.	CASSAQVGAYEQYF	TGTGCCAGCAGCGCACAGGTAGGGGCCTACGAGCAGTACTTC
TRBJ1-2	TRBV21-1	.	.	CASSKLGRASNYGYTF	TGTGCCAGCAGCAAATTGGGGAGGGCCTCTAACTATGGCTACACCTTC
TRBJ2-5	TRBV27	medium-sized	TRBD1	CASSPNRGRETQYF	TGTGCCAGCAGCCCCAACAGGGGAAGGGAGACCCAGTACTTC
TRBJ1-5	TRBV28	.	TRBD1	CASTGTGLNQPQHF	TGTGCCAGCACCGGGACAGGCCTCAATCAGCCCCAGCATTTT
TRBJ2-7	TRBV27	.	.	CASSTNYPSDSYEQYF	TGTGCCAGCTCTACCAACTACCCTTCGGACAGCTACGAGCAGTACTTC
TRBJ2-1	TRBV30	.	.	CAWSEGTARSNEQFF	TGTGCCTGGAGTGAAGGGACTGCAAGGTCCAATGAGCAGTTCTTC
TRBJ2-7	TRBV5-4	.	.	CASSSGSGGYEQYF	TGTGCCAGCAGCTCCGGCAGCGGAGGGTACGAGCAGTACTTC
TRBJ2-2	TRBV28	.	TRBD1	CASSLYRGMTGELFF	TGTGCCAGCAGTCTATACAGGGGAATGACCGGGGAGCTGTTTTTT
TRBJ2-4	TRBV11-2	.	.	CASSYEQGNIQYF	TGTGCCAGCAGCTACGAACAGGGAAACATTCAGTACTTC
TRBJ1-2	TRBV10-3	once	TRBD1	CAISEAGTVYGYTF	TGTGCCATCAGTGAGGCCGGGACAGTATATGGCTACACCTTC
TRBJ1-2	TRBV2	.	TRBD1	CASGIGGGNYGYTF	TGTGCCAGCGGTATAGGAGGGGGCAACTATGGCTACACCTTC
TRBJ1-1	TRBV7-8	.	.	CASSSPTGQNTEAFF	TGTGCCAGCAGCTCCCCGACAGGTCAGAACACTGAAGCTTTCTTT
TRBJ2-3	TRBV11-2	.	.	CASSFNRRGDTQYF	TGTGCCAGCAGCTTTAATAGGAGGGGAGATACGCAGTATTTT
TRBJ1-1	TRBV5-5	.	.	CASRVVDTEAFF	TGTGCCAGCAGGGTAGTCGACACTGAAGCTTTCTTT
TRBJ1-2	TRBV29-1	.	TRBD1	CSVQGGANYGYTF	TGCAGCGTTCAGGGGGGAGCTAACTATGGCTACACCTTC
TRBJ1-2	TRBV19	.	.	CASHRLDNYGYTF	TGTGCCAGCCACAGGCTAGATAACTATGGCTACACCTTC
TRBJ2-7	TRBV6-1	.	.	CASSEGPNYYEQYF	TGTGCCAGCAGTGAAGGGCCAAATTACTACGAGCAGTACTTC
TRBJ2-7	TRBV28	.	.	CASSLFFPRGEQYF	TGTGCCAGCAGTTTATTCTTCCCCAGGGGCGAGCAGTACTTC
TRBJ2-5	TRBV2	.	TRBD1	CASRAETTGQETQYF	TGTGCCAGCAGAGCTGAGACGACAGGGCAAGAGACCCAGTACTTC
TRBJ1-5	TRBV10-3	.	.	CAISWAANQPQHF	TGTGCCATCAGTTGGGCAGCCAATCAGCCCCAGCATTTT
TRBJ1-2	TRBV5-6	.	.	CASSFGNYGYTF	TGTGCCAGCAGCTTCGGTAACTATGGCTACACCTTC
TRBJ1-5	TRBV30	.	TRBD1	CAWRDGDRGQDQPQHF	TGTGCCTGGAGAGACGGGGACAGGGGGCAGGATCAGCCCCAGCATTTT
TRBJ2-3	TRBV3-1/TRBV3-2	.	.	CASSTRVRVTDTQYF	TGTGCCAGCAGCACTCGGGTCCGTGTCACAGATACGCAGTATTTT
TRBJ2-7	TRBV27	.	.	CASSFSLRRGLRDEQYF	TGTGCCAGCAGTTTCTCCCTCCGAAGGGGTCTTAGGGACGAGCAGTACTTC
TRBJ2-2	TRBV7-9	.	.	CASSLDRRNTGELFF	TGTGCCAGCAGCTTAGACAGGCGGAACACCGGGGAGCTGTTTTTT
TRBJ1-2	TRBV5-3	.	TRBD1	CARSLPGTEPHGYTF	TGTGCCAGAAGCTTGCCCGGGACAGAGCCCCATGGCTACACCTTC
TRBJ2-7	TRBV30	.	.	CAWSTGRAKDEQYF	TGTGCCTGGAGTACAGGGAGGGCCAAGGACGAGCAGTACTTC
TRBJ2-7	TRBV19	once	.	CASSIGPGPYEQYF	TGTGCCAGTAGTATAGGGCCAGGGCCCTACGAGCAGTACTTC
TRBJ2-7	TRBV24-1	.	TRBD1	CATSAPGQGGEQYF	TGTGCCACCAGTGCCCCCGGACAGGGCGGCGAGCAGTACTTC
TRBJ2-2	TRBV7-8	.	.	CASSLRQTSIFTGELFF	TGTGCCAGCAGCTTACGGCAGACTTCTATTTTCACCGGGGAGCTGTTTTTT
TRBJ1-4	TRBV2	.	TRBD1	CASRRTGTGDEKLFF	TGTGCCAGCAGAAGAACCGGGACAGGGGATGAAAAACTGTTTTTT
TRBJ2-7	TRBV28	.	TRBD2	CASSLQREGRYEQYF	TGTGCCAGCAGCTTACAGCGGGAGGGCCGCTACGAGCAGTACTTC
TRBJ1-2	TRBV30	.	.	CAWTALGQGYGYTF	TGTGCCTGGACCGCCCTAGGGCAGGGCTATGGCTACACCTTC